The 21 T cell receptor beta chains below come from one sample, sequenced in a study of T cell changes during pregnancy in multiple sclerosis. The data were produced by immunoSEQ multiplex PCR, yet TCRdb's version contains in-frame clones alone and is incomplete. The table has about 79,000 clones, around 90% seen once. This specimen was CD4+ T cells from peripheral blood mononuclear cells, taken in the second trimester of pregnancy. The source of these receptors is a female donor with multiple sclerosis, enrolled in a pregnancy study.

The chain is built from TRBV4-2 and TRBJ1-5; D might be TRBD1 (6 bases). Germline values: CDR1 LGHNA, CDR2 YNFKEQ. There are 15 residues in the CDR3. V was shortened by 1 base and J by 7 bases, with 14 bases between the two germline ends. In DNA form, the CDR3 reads TGTGCCAGCAGCCAAGCTGAGGGGGTGCGCCAGCCCCAGCATTTT. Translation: CASSQAEGVRQPQHF.

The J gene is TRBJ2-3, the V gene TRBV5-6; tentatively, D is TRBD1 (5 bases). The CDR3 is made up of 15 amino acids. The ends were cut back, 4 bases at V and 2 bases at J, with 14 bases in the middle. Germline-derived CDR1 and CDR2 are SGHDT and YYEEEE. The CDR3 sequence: CASSRLRGLTDTQYF. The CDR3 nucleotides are TGTGCCAGCAGCCGGCTAAGGGGTCTCACAGATACGCAGTATTTT.

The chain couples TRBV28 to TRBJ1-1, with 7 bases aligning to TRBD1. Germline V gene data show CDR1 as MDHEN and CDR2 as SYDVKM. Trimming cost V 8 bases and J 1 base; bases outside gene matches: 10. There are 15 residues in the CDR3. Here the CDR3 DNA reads TGTGCCAGCGATTTCGCGGGACAGCCGAACACTGAAGCTTTCTTT. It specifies CASDFAGQPNTEAFF.

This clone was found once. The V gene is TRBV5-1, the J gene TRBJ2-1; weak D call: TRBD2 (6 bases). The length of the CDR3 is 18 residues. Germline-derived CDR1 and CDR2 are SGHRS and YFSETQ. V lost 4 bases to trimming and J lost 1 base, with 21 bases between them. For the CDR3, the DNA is TGCGCCAGCAGCATGGAGGGTAGCGGTCCCCGGTCCTACAATGAGCAGTTCTTC. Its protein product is CASSMEGSGPRSYNEQFF.

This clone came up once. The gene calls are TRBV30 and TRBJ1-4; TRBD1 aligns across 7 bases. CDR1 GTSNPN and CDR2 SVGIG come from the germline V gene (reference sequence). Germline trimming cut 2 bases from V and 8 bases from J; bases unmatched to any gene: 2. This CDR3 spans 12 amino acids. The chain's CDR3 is CAWSSRGEKLFF. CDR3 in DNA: TGTGCCTGGAGTTCCAGGGGGGAAAAACTGTTTTTT.

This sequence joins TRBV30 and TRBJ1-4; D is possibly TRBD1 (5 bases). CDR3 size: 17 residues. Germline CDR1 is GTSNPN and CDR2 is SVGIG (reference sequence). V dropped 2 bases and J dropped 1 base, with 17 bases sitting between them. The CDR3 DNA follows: TGTGCCTGGAGTTCAACAGGCCGACAAGGAACTAATGAAAAACTGTTTTTT. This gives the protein CAWSSTGRQGTNEKLFF. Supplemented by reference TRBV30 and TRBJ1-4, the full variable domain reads SQTIHQWPATLVQPVGSPLSLECTVEGTSNPNLYWYRQAAGRGLQLLFYSVGIGQISSEVPQNLSASRPQDRQFILSSKKLLLSDSGFYLCAWSSTGRQGTNEKLFFGSGTQLSVL.

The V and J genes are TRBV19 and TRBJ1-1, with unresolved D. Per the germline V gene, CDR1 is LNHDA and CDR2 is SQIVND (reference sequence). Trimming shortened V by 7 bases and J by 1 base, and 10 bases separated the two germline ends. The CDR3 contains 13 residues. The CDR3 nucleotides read TGTGCCAGTACTCGGGAGCAGAACACTGAAGCTTTCTTT. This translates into CASTREQNTEAFF.

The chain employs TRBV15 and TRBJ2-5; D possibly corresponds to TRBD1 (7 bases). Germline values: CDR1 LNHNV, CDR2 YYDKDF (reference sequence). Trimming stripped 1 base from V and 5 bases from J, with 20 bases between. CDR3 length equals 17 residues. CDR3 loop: CATSRARQGPGGETQYF. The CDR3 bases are TGTGCCACCAGCAGAGCCCGACAGGGCCCTGGGGGGGAGACCCAGTACTTC.

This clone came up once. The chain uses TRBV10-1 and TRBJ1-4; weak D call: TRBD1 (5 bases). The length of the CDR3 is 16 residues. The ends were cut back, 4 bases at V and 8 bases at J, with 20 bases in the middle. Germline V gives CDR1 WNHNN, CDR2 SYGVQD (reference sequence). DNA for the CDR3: TGCGCCAGCAGTGGGTCCGGAGGGATGGAGGGGGAAAAACTGTTTTTT. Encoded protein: CASSGSGGMEGEKLFF.

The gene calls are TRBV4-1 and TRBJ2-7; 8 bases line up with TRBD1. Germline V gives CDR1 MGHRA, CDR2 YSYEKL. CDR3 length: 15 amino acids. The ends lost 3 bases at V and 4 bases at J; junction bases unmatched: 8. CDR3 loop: CASSQVGQGAYEQYF. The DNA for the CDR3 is TGCGCCAGCAGCCAGGTGGGGCAGGGGGCATACGAGCAGTACTTC.

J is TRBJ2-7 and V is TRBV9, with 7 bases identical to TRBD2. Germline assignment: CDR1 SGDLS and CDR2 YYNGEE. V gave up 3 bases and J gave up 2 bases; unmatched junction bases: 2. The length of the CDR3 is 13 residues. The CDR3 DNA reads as TGTGCCAGCAGCGCCGGGGGGACCTACGAGCAGTACTTC. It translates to CASSAGGTYEQYF. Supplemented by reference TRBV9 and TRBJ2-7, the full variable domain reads DSGVTQTPKHLITATGQRVTLRCSPRSGDLSVYWYQQSLDQGLQFLIQYYNGEERAKGNILERFSAQQFPDLHSELNLSSLELGDSALYFCASSAGGTYEQYFGPGTRLTVT.

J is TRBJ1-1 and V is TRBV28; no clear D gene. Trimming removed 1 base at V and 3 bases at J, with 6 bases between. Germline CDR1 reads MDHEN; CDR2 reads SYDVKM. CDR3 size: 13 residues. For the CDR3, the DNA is TGTGCCAGCAGTTTATCCGGGGACACTGAAGCTTTCTTT. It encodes CASSLSGDTEAFF.

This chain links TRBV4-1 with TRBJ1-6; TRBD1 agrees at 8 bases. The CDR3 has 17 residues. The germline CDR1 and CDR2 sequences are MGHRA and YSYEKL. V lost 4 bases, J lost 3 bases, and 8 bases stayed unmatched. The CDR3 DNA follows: TGCGCCAGCAGCCCGGACAGGGTAGGATACTATAATTCACCCCTCCACTTT. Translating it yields CASSPDRVGYYNSPLHF.

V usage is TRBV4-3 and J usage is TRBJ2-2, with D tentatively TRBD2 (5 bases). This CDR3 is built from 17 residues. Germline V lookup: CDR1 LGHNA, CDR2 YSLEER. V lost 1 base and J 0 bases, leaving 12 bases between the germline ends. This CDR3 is CASSQGVGIANTGELFF. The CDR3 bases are TGCGCCAGCAGCCAAGGGGTCGGGATAGCGAACACCGGGGAGCTGTTTTTT.

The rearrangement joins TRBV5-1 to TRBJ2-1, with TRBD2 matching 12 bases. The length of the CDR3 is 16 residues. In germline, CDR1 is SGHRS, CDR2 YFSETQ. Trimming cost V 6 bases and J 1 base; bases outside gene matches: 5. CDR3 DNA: TGCGCCAGCACCCGGACTAGCGGGAAATCCTACAATGAGCAGTTCTTC. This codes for CASTRTSGKSYNEQFF.

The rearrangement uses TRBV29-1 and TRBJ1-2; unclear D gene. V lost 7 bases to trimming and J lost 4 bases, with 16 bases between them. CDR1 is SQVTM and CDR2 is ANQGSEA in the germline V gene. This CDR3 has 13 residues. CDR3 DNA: TGCAGCGCCGGACTGGGAACGGGCTATGGCTACACCTTC. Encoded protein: CSAGLGTGYGYTF.

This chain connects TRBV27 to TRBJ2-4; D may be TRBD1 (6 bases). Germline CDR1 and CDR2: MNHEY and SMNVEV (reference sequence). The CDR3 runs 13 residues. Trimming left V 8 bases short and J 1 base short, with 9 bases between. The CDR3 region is CASQDRAKNIQYF. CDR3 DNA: TGTGCCAGCCAAGACAGGGCCAAAAACATTCAGTACTTC.

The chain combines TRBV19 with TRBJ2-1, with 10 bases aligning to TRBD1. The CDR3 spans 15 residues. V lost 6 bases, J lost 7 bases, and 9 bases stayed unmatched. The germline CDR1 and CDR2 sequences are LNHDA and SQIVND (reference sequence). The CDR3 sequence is CASRPTGGIWNEQFF. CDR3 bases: TGTGCCAGTAGGCCGACAGGGGGCATATGGAATGAGCAGTTCTTC.

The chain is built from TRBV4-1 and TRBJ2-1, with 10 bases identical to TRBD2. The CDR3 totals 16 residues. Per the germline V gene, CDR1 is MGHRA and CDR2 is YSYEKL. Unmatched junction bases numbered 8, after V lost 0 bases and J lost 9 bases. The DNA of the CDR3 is TGCGCCAGCAGCCAAGATAGTCTAGCGGGAGTAGGTGAGCAGTTCTTC. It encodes CASSQDSLAGVGEQFF.

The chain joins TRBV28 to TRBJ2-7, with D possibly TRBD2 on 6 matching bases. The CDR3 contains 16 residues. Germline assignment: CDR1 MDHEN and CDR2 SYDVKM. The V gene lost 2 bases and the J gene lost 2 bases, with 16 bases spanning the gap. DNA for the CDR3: TGTGCCAGCAGTTTAGTACGGGATGGAGGGACCTACGAGCAGTACTTC. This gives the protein CASSLVRDGGTYEQYF.

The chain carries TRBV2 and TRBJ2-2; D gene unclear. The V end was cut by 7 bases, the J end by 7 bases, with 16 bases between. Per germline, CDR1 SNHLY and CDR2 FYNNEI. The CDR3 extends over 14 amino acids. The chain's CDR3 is CASIESTRIGELFF. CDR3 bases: TGTGCCAGCATCGAATCGACCAGGATCGGGGAGCTGTTTTTT. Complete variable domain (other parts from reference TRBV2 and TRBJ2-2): EPEVTQTPSHQVTQMGQEVILRCVPISNHLYFYWYRQILGQKVEFLVSFYNNEISEKSEIFDDQFSVERPDGSNFTLKIRSTKLEDSAMYFCASIESTRIGELFFGEGSRLTVL.